A few counts support the clone carrying this TCR beta chain. Its target is not known. These data are taken from a study of response to subunit inactivated influenza vaccine. This CDR3 has 14 residues. Looked up from germline, CDR1 is DFQATT and CDR2 is SNEGSKA (reference sequence). Trimming removed 2 bases from V and 7 bases from J, with 15 bases in between. MiXCR, applied by TCRdb to the RT-PCR reads, yields one record per CDR3 protein. The data contain hundreds of thousands of distinct CDR3 sequences, approximately 15% of them seen just once; the ten biggest clones take up approximately 6.5%. Broader study findings: New T cells are recruited in small numbers by each seasonal influenza vaccination, according to the authors' suggestion.

The rearrangement links TRBV20-1 to TRBJ2-1; D not certain. Sequences were derived from PBMCs from blood, sampled 14 days before vaccination. The receptor comes from a man aged 50 or older who received an inactivated influenza vaccine. The CDR3 here is CSARSGRVLNEQFF. The CDR3 coding sequence is TGCAGTGCTAGATCCGGACGGGTTTTGAATGAGCAGTTCTTC.